This TCR beta chain was identified during a study of T-cell memory formation after mild COVID-19. TCRdb analysed the 5' RACE reads with MiXCR anew, one entry per CDR3 protein. The sample lists almost 550,000 distinct CDR3 sequences; about 20% were seen once. This clonotype was counted only a few times. The V gene end was trimmed by 8 bases and the J gene end by 2 bases; junction bases not matched to a gene: 3. The CDR3 totals 13 residues. Germline-derived CDR1 and CDR2 are MNHEY and SVGEGT. The source of this sequence is an adult woman who had mild COVID-19 (a few samples of this study predate the infection). Cell type and time point are not known. The chain carries TRBV6-2 or TRBV6-3 and TRBJ2-7, with 10 bases that match TRBD1. Input material: PBMCs or a T cell subset sorted from them (not recorded which). CDR3 coding DNA: TGTGCCAGCGGAGACAGGGGGCCCTACGAGCAGTACTTC. Translation: CASGDRGPYEQYF.